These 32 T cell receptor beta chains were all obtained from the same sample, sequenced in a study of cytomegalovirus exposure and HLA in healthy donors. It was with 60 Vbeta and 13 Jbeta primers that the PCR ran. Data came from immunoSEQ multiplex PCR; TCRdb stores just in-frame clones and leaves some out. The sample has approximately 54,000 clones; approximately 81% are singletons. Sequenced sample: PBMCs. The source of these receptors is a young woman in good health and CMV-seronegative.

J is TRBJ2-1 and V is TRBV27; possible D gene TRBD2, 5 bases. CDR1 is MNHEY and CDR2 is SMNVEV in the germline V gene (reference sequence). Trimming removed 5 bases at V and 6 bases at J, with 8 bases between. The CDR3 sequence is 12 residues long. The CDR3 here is CASSMTINEQFF. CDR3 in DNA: TGTGCCAGCAGTATGACTATCAATGAGCAGTTCTTC.

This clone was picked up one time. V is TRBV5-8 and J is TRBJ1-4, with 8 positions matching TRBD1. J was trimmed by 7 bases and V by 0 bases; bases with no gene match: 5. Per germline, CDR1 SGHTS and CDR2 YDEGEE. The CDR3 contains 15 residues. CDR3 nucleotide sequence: TGTGCCAGCAGCTTGGGGTACAGGGGGAGTGAAAAACTGTTTTTT. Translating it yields CASSLGYRGSEKLFF.

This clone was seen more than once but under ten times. CDR3 in amino acids: CATHRMGGNEKLFF. CDR3 DNA: TGTGCCACCCATCGGATGGGGGGAAATGAAAAACTGTTTTTT. The V call is TRBV28, the J call TRBJ1-4, with D possibly TRBD1 on 5 matching bases. Trimming removed 10 bases at V and 5 bases at J, with 17 bases between. The CDR3 runs to 14 residues. The germline V gene encodes CDR1 MDHEN and CDR2 SYDVKM.

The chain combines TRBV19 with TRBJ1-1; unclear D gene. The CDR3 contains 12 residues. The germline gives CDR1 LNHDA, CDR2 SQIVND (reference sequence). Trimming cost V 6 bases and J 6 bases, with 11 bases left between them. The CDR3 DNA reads TGTGCCAGTAGGCAGGTATTGGCTGAAGCTTTCTTT. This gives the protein CASRQVLAEAFF. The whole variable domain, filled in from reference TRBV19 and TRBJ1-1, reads DGGITQSPKYLFRKEGQNVTLSCEQNLNHDAMYWYRQDPGQGLRLIYYSQIVNDFQKGDIAEGYSVSREKKESFPLTVTSAQKNPTAFYLCASRQVLAEAFFGQGTRLTVV.

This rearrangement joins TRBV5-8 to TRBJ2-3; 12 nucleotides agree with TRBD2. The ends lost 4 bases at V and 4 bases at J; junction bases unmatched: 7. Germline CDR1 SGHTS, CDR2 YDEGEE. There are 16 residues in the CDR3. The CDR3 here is CASSETSGSSADTQYF. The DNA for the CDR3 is TGTGCCAGCAGCGAGACTAGCGGGAGTTCTGCAGATACGCAGTATTTT.

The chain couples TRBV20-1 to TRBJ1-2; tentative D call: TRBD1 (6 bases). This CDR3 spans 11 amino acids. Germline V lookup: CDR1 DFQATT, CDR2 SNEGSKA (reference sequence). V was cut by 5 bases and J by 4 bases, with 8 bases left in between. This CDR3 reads CSAGGAYGYTF. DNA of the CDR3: TGCAGTGCTGGGGGGGCCTATGGCTACACCTTC.

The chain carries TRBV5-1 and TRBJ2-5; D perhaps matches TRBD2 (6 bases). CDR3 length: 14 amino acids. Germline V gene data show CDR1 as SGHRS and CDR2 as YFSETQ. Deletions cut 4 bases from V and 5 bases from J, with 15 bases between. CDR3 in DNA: TGCGCCAGCAGCGCGGGACTCACGAGTGAGACCCAGTACTTC. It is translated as CASSAGLTSETQYF.

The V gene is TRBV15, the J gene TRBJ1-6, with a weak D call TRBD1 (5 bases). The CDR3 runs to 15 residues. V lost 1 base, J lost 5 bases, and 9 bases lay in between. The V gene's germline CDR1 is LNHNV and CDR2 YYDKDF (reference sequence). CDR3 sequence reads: CATSRGAGNNSPLHF. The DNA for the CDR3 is TGTGCCACCAGCAGAGGGGCAGGGAATAATTCACCCCTCCACTTT.

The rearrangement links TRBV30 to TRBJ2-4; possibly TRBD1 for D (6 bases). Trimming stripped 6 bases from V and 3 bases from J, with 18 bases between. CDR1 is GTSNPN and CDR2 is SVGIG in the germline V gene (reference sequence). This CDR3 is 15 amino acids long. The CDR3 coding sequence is TGTGCCTGTTGTGACAGGTCTTTTGGCAAAAACATTCAGTACTTC. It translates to CACCDRSFGKNIQYF.

The CDR3 coding sequence is TGTGCCTGGAGATCGGGGGGAGGGTCACCCCTCCACTTT. Translating gives CAWRSGGGSPLHF. The chain employs TRBV30 and TRBJ1-6; a possible D gene is TRBD1 (5 bases). Deletions cut 3 bases from V and 10 bases from J, with 13 bases between. The CDR3 totals 13 residues. Germline V gene data show CDR1 as GTSNPN and CDR2 as SVGIG (reference sequence).

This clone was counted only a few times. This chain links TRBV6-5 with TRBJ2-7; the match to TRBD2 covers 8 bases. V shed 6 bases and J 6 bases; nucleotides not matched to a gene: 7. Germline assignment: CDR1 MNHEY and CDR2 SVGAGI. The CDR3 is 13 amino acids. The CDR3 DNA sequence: TGTGCCAGCAGCCGGGGGGGGCCCCTCGAGCAGTACTTC. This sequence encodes CASSRGGPLEQYF.

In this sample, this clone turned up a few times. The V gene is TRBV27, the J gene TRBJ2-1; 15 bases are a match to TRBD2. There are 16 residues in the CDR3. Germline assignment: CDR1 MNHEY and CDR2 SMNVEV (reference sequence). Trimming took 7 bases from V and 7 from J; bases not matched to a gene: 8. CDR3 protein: CASIRTSGRVGNEQFF. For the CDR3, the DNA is TGTGCCAGCATCCGGACTAGCGGGAGGGTCGGGAATGAGCAGTTCTTC.

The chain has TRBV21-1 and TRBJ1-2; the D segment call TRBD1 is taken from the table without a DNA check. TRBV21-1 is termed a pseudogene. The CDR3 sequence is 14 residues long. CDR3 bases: TGTGCCAGCAGCAAAAGGGACAGGGGTAATGGCTACACCTTC. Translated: CASSKRDRGNGYTF.

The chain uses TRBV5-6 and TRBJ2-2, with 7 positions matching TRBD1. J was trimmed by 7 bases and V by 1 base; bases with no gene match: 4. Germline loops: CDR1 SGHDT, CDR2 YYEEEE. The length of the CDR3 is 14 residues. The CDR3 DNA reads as TGTGCCAGCAGCTTGAAGGGGGCGATCGGGGAGCTGTTTTTT. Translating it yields CASSLKGAIGELFF.

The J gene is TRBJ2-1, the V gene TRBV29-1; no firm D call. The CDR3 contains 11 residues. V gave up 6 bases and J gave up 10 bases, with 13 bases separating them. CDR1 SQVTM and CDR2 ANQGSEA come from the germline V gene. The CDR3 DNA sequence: TGCAGCGTCCCTTCGAAACAGGAGCAGTTCTTC. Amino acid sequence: CSVPSKQEQFF.

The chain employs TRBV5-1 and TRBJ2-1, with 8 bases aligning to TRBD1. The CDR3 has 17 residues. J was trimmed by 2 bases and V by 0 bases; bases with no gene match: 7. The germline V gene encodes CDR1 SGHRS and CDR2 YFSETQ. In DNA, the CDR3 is TGCGCCAGCAGCTTGGGGGCAGGGGGCTTTACCTACAATGAGCAGTTCTTC. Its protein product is CASSLGAGGFTYNEQFF.

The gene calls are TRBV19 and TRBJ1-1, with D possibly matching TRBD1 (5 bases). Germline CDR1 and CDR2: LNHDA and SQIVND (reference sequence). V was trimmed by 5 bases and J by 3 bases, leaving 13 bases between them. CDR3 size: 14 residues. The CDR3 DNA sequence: TGTGCCAGTAGTCCACAGGTTGATTACACTGAAGCTTTCTTT. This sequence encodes CASSPQVDYTEAFF.

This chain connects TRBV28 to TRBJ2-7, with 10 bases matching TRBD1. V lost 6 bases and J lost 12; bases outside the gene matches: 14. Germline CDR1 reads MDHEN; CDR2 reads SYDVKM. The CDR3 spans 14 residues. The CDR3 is CASSGDRGTGWRYF. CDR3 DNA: TGTGCCAGCAGCGGGGACAGGGGAACGGGGTGGAGGTACTTC.

The CDR3 loop is CASSGNSYEQYF. DNA for the CDR3: TGTGCCAGCAGTGGCAACTCCTACGAGCAGTACTTC. The chain carries TRBV27 and TRBJ2-7; D uncertain. Trimming shortened V by 5 bases and J by 0 bases, and 5 bases separated the two germline ends. Germline lookup yields CDR1 MNHEY and CDR2 SMNVEV (reference sequence). CDR3 length: 12 residues.

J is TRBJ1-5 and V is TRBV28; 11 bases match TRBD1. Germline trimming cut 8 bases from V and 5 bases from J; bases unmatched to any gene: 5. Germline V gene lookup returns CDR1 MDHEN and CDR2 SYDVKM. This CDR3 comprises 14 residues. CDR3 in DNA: TGTGCCAGCCTTCTGGGACAGGGGGATCAGCCCCAGCATTTT. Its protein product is CASLLGQGDQPQHF.

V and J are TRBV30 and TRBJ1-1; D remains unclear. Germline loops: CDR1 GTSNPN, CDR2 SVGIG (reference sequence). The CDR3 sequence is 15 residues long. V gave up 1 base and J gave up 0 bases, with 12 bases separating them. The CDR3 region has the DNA TGTGCCTGGAGTGACAATACAAAAATGAACACTGAAGCTTTCTTT. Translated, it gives CAWSDNTKMNTEAFF.

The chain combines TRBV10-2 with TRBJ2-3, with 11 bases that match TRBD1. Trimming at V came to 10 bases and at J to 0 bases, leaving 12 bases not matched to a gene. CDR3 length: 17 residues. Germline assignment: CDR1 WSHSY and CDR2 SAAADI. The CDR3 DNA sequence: TGCGCCACCGAACGGGGACAGGGGGACATAAGCACAGATACGCAGTATTTT. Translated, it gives CATERGQGDISTDTQYF.

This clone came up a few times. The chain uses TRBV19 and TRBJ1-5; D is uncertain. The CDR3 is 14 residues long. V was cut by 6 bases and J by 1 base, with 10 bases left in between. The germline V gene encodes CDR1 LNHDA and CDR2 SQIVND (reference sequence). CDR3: CASSRRLSNQPQHF. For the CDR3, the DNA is TGTGCCAGTAGCCGACGACTAAGCAATCAGCCCCAGCATTTT.

The CDR3 DNA follows: TGTGCCAGCAGCGGGGGACAGGGTAGAGGGGAGCTGTTTTTT. Its protein is CASSGGQGRGELFF. V gene TRBV5-6 combines with J gene TRBJ2-2, with 9 positions matching TRBD1. This CDR3 has 14 residues. Germline trimming cut 4 bases from V and 8 bases from J; bases unmatched to any gene: 6. Germline lookup yields CDR1 SGHDT and CDR2 YYEEEE.

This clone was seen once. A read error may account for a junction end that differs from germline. CDR3 coding DNA: TGTGCCAGCAGCCTGCAACCCCCAGAGGCCCAGTACTTC. Encoded protein: CASSLQPPEAQYF. The V call is TRBV7-9, the J call TRBJ2-5; D is ambiguous. Germline loops: CDR1 SEHNR, CDR2 FQNEAQ (reference sequence). The CDR3 totals 13 residues.

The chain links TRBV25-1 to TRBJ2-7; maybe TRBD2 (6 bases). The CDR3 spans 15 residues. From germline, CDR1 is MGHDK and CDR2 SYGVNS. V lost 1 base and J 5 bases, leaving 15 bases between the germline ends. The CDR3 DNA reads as TGTGCCAGCAGTGAATTTCTGGGGGGAGAGGACGAGCAGTACTTC. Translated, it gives CASSEFLGGEDEQYF.

CDR3 DNA: TGTGCCAGTAGTATAGGCCCAGGTAGGCAGACGTACCAGCCCCAGCATTTT. Translating it yields CASSIGPGRQTYQPQHF. The V and J genes are TRBV19 and TRBJ1-5; D is unclear. The CDR3 is made up of 17 amino acids. V was trimmed by 1 base and J by 7 bases, leaving 20 bases between them. Germline lookup yields CDR1 LNHDA and CDR2 SQIVND (reference sequence).

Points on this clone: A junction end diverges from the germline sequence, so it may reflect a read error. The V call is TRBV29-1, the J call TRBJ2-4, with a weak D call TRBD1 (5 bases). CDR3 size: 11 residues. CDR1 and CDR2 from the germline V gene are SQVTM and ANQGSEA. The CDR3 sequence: CSGQTKNSQYF. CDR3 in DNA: TGCAGCGGACAGACGAAAAACAGTCAGTACTTC.

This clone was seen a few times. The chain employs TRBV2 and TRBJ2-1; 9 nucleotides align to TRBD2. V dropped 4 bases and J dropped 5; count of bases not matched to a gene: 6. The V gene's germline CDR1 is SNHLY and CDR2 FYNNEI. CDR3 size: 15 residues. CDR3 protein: CASSVEASGNNEQFF. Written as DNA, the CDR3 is TGTGCCAGCAGTGTAGAGGCTAGCGGGAACAATGAGCAGTTCTTC.

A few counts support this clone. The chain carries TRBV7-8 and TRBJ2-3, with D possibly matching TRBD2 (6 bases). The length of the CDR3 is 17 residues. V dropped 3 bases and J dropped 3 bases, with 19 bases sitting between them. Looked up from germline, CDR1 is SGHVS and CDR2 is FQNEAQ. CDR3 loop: CASSLYGAGSGTDTQYF. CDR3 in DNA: TGTGCCAGCAGCTTGTACGGCGCGGGGAGTGGGACAGATACGCAGTATTTT.

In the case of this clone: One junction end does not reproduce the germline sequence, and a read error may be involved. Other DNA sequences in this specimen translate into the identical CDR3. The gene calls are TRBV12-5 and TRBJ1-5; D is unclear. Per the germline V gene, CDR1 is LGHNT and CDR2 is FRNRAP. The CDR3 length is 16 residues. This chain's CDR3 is CASGLVNGICNQPQHF. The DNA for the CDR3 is TGTGCTAGTGGTTTGGTTAACGGGATATGCAATCAGCCCCAACATTTT.

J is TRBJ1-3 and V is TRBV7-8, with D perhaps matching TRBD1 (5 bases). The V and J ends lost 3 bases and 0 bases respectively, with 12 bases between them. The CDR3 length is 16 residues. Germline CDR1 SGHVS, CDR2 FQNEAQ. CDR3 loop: CASSLTVLYSGNTIYF. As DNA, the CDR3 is TGTGCCAGCAGCTTGACAGTACTTTACTCTGGAAACACCATATATTTT.